This T cell receptor beta chain originates from a study of blood T cell repertoires in COVID-19. V was clipped by 8 bases and J by 4 bases; unmatched bases: 7. The CDR3 runs to 13 residues. CDR1 is MGHDK, CDR2 SYGVNS, per germline. As handled by the study authors: Estimates of nucleated cell counts were drawn from the amplification of reference gene primers. Profiled with immunoSEQ multiplex PCR; TCRdb holds only in-frame clones, not every one. V and J calls plus clone size are reproduced from that table; the DNA served to infer D and trimming. Seen here are hundreds of thousands of clones, less than 85% observed once, and the top ten hold around 3.3%.

The sequencing input was peripheral blood. J is TRBJ1-1 and V is TRBV25-1, with TRBD1 identical over 7 bases. This clonotype originated in an elderly woman with acute or convalescent COVID-19. CDR3 residues: CASSNRGPTEAFF. The CDR3, as DNA: TGTGCCAGCTCGAACAGGGGTCCCACTGAAGCTTTCTTT.